The 27 T cell receptor beta chains below all came from one sample that was sequenced in a study of blood T cells in healthy people across ages. Combining a sample-barcoded 5' primer with a J-beta primer mix, a second PCR ran for 7 to 11 cycles. TCRdb redid the calling of the 5' RACE reads with MiXCR, one entry per CDR3 protein. This table holds some 700,000 distinct CDR3 sequences, about 42% found once. The sample comprised blood. These receptors all stem from a woman in her sixties in good health.

V is TRBV7-8 and J is TRBJ2-1, with 7 nucleotides matching TRBD1. TRBJ2-7 explains the end of the DNA better; the J call may be wrong. Germline V gene data show CDR1 as SGHVS and CDR2 as FQNEAQ. This CDR3 has 18 amino acids. The CDR3 reads CASSLAFLGQGEDNEQYF. The CDR3 coding sequence is TGTGCCAGCAGCTTAGCATTTCTTGGCCAGGGGGAAGACAATGAGCAGTACTTC.

This clonotype was recorded a few times. The chain has TRBV14 and TRBJ2-1; possible D gene TRBD2, 6 bases. Trimming pared 1 base from V and 0 bases from J, leaving 10 bases between. This CDR3 is built from 16 residues. Germline lookup yields CDR1 SGHDN and CDR2 FVKESK. CDR3 residues: CASSQVDGGSYNEQFF. The CDR3 nucleotides read TGTGCCAGCAGCCAAGTAGACGGGGGCTCCTACAATGAGCAGTTCTTC.

This chain uses TRBV7-8 with TRBJ2-7; weak D call: TRBD2 (7 bases). The V end was cut by 2 bases, the J end by 0 bases, with 11 bases between. The CDR3 spans 15 residues. Germline CDR1 reads SGHVS; CDR2 reads FQNEAQ. CDR3 sequence: CASSLLGGLSYEQYF. The CDR3 nucleotides are TGTGCCAGCAGCTTACTCGGGGGGCTCTCCTACGAGCAGTACTTC. The whole variable domain, remainder taken from reference TRBV7-8 and TRBJ2-7, is GAGVSQSPRYKVAKRGQDVALRCDPISGHVSLFWYQQALGQGPEFLTYFQNEAQLDKSGLPSDRFFAERPEGSVSTLKIQRTQQEDSAVYLCASSLLGGLSYEQYFGPGTRLTVT.

The chain uses TRBV18 and TRBJ2-4; TRBD1 matches at 8 bases. TRBJ2-1 matches the DNA end more closely, so the J call is doubtful. The CDR3 spans 13 residues. CDR1 and CDR2 (germline): KGHSH, LQKENI. The chain's CDR3 is CASSPGQENIQFF. The DNA of the CDR3 is TGTGCCAGCTCACCGGGACAGGAAAACATTCAGTTCTTC.

The chain is built from TRBV4-2 and TRBJ2-7; unclear D gene. The V gene lost 0 bases and the J gene lost 0 bases, with 12 bases spanning the gap. Germline loops: CDR1 LGHNA, CDR2 YNFKEQ. This CDR3 is 16 amino acids long. The CDR3 sequence is CASSQENGRSSYEQYF. The CDR3 coding sequence is TGTGCCAGCAGCCAAGAAAACGGCAGGAGCTCCTACGAGCAGTACTTC.

The J gene is TRBJ2-5, the V gene TRBV28; 10 bases match TRBD2. The junction had 11 bases not matched to a gene; V was cut back by 2 bases and J by 11 bases. CDR1 and CDR2 (germline): MDHEN, SYDVKM. CDR3 size: 15 residues. As DNA, the CDR3 is TGTGCCAGCAGTTTAGGGACTAGCGATCGCAATGAGCAGTACTTC. Amino acid sequence: CASSLGTSDRNEQYF.

There are many counts of this clonotype. One end of the junction fails to match germline, which may point to a read error. This rearrangement joins TRBV27 to TRBJ1-2, with D tentatively TRBD1 (6 bases). CDR3 length: 13 residues. Germline lookup yields CDR1 MNHEY and CDR2 SMNVEV (reference sequence). The chain's CDR3 is CASSLSTGWGYTF. The CDR3 DNA reads TGTGCCAGCAGTCTATCGACAGGTTGGGGCTACACCTTC.

This clonotype was found a few times. The chain combines TRBV4-3 with TRBJ2-2; tentatively, D is TRBD2 (6 bases). V was pared by 1 base and J by 7 bases, with 13 bases between. The CDR3 has 15 residues. The germline V gene encodes CDR1 LGHNA and CDR2 YSLEER. The CDR3 protein is CASSQAMGGIGELFF. The DNA for the CDR3 is TGCGCCAGCAGCCAAGCCATGGGGGGAATCGGGGAGCTGTTTTTT.

The V call is TRBV29-1, the J call TRBJ1-4; D gene unclear. Trimming stripped 5 bases from V and 14 bases from J, with 21 bases between. The CDR3 is 13 amino acids. Germline values: CDR1 SQVTM, CDR2 ANQGSEA. The CDR3 region is CSVLEQRESKLFF. CDR3 nucleotide sequence: TGCAGCGTTCTGGAGCAGCGAGAAAGTAAGCTGTTTTTT.

This clonotype was seen a handful of times. The V call is TRBV5-6, the J call TRBJ1-1; 10 nucleotides line up with TRBD1. The CDR3 covers 16 residues. Germline CDR1 SGHDT, CDR2 YYEEEE. V lost 0 bases and J lost 5; bases outside the gene matches: 7. DNA for the CDR3: TGTGCCAGCAGCTTGGAACTAGGGACAGGGGATACTGAAGCTTTCTTT. This gives the protein CASSLELGTGDTEAFF.

This clonotype was detected only a few times. The chain couples TRBV5-1 to TRBJ2-1, with D maybe TRBD1 (6 bases). V dropped 5 bases and J dropped 9 bases, with 21 bases sitting between them. CDR1 is SGHRS and CDR2 is YFSETQ in the germline V gene. The CDR3 consists of 15 residues. The CDR3 loop is CASRGTGRIGGEQFF. As DNA, the CDR3 is TGCGCCAGCAGGGGGACGGGGCGAATAGGGGGTGAGCAGTTCTTC. Combining the CDR3 with reference TRBV5-1 and TRBJ2-1 gives the whole variable domain KAGVTQTPRYLIKTRGQQVTLSCSPISGHRSVSWYQQTPGQGLQFLFEYFSETQRNKGNFPGRFSGRQFSNSRSEMNVSTLELGDSALYLCASRGTGRIGGEQFFGPGTRLTVL.

This rearrangement joins TRBV6-5 to TRBJ2-1; D may be TRBD2 (7 bases). This CDR3 spans 14 amino acids. Looked up from germline, CDR1 is MNHEY and CDR2 is SVGAGI. Trimming took off 4 bases at V and 6 bases at J, with 13 bases between the two ends. The CDR3 loop is CASSWGGKINEQFF. The CDR3 DNA reads TGTGCCAGCAGTTGGGGGGGCAAGATCAATGAGCAGTTCTTC.

This clonotype was seen many times. A much larger clone sits a single nucleotide away, making a read error possible. The chain joins TRBV29-1 to TRBJ2-7, with a tentative D call TRBD1 (5 bases). Trimming removed 6 bases from V and 1 base from J, with 13 bases in between. The CDR3 contains 13 residues. From germline, CDR1 is SQVTM and CDR2 ANQGSEA. CDR3 protein: CSVERDSSYEQYF. CDR3 bases: TGCAGCGTCGAACGTGACAGTTCCTACGAGCAGTACTTC.

The V gene is TRBV29-1, the J gene TRBJ2-3, with 7 bases aligning to TRBD1. The germline gives CDR1 SQVTM, CDR2 ANQGSEA. The CDR3 covers 15 residues. V trimming: 0 bases; J trimming: 5 bases; junction bases outside the gene matches: 8. CDR3 amino acids: CSVEDSGTERDTQYF. The CDR3 DNA is TGCAGCGTTGAAGATTCAGGGACAGAGAGAGATACGCAGTATTTT.

This rearrangement joins TRBV7-9 to TRBJ2-5, with D possibly matching TRBD2 (8 bases). The V end was cut by 5 bases, the J end by 11 bases, with 33 bases between. The CDR3 is made up of 18 amino acids. CDR1 SEHNR and CDR2 FQNEAQ come from the germline V gene (reference sequence). CDR3 loop: CASSDKAGEGAGIYEQYF. CDR3 nucleotide sequence: TGTGCCAGCAGCGATAAAGCGGGAGAGGGGGCGGGGATTTATGAGCAGTACTTC.

A single count supports this clonotype. This sequence joins TRBV7-8 and TRBJ2-7; D is uncertain. Trimming cost V 5 bases and J 6 bases, with 14 bases left between them. The CDR3 spans 13 residues. Germline V gene lookup returns CDR1 SGHVS and CDR2 FQNEAQ. CDR3 sequence reads: CASSPSEGSEQYF. Here the CDR3 DNA reads TGTGCCAGCAGCCCCAGTGAAGGCTCCGAGCAGTACTTC.

The chain recombines TRBV5-1 with TRBJ1-6, with unresolved D. The CDR3 is 14 residues long. V dropped 4 bases and J dropped 10 bases, with 15 bases sitting between them. CDR1 and CDR2 (germline): SGHRS, YFSETQ. CDR3 sequence (DNA): TGCGCCAGCAGCAATGGTAATGAGGGATCACCCCTCCACTTT. Its translation is CASSNGNEGSPLHF.

A few counts support this clonotype. This chain joins TRBV4-2 and TRBJ1-5; D is uncertain. Trimming removed 3 bases at V and 5 bases at J, with 8 bases between. The germline CDR1 and CDR2 sequences are LGHNA and YNFKEQ. The CDR3 is 13 amino acids. In nucleotides, the CDR3 is TGTGCCAGCAGCCAGGCGGGAGATCAGCCCCAGCATTTT. Protein: CASSQAGDQPQHF.

This sequence joins TRBV6-6 and TRBJ2-7; TRBD2 might be the D (6 bases). From germline, CDR1 is MNHNY and CDR2 SVGAGI (reference sequence). V lost 10 bases and J 2 bases, leaving 12 bases between the germline ends. The CDR3 has 12 amino acids. DNA for the CDR3: TGTGCCATCAAGGAGGGGCCCTACGAGCAGTACTTC. Translation: CAIKEGPYEQYF.

V and J are TRBV20-1 and TRBJ2-1; D not resolved. Trimming pared 3 bases from V and 0 bases from J, leaving 12 bases between. CDR1 DFQATT and CDR2 SNEGSKA come from the germline V gene (reference sequence). The CDR3 has 15 amino acids. The CDR3 DNA reads TGCAGTGCTAGTCACGGAAAAACCTCCTACAATGAGCAGTTCTTC. Translating it yields CSASHGKTSYNEQFF.

This clonotype was recorded at least ten times. This chain joins TRBV18 and TRBJ2-3; 12 nucleotides match TRBD2. Looked up from germline, CDR1 is KGHSH and CDR2 is LQKENI. Germline trimming cut 3 bases from V and 6 bases from J; bases unmatched to any gene: 16. CDR3 length: 19 residues. CDR3 amino acids: CASSPVILAGGPRQDTQYF. CDR3 sequence (DNA): TGTGCCAGCTCACCGGTGATCCTAGCGGGAGGGCCTCGCCAGGATACGCAGTATTTT.

A remark on this clonotype: A much larger clone sits a single nucleotide away, making a read error possible. The chain is built from TRBV29-1 and TRBJ1-2; 11 nucleotides match TRBD1. Germline lookup yields CDR1 SQVTM and CDR2 ANQGSEA. The CDR3 extends over 15 amino acids. J lost 4 bases, V lost 0 bases, and 4 bases had no gene match. The CDR3: CSVEDIGTGGYGYTF. The CDR3, as DNA: TGCAGCGTTGAAGACATCGGGACAGGGGGCTATGGCTACACCTTC.

The chain carries TRBV7-2 and TRBJ2-3; 13 positions match TRBD2. The germline V gene has CDR1 SGHTA and CDR2 FQGNSA. The CDR3 consists of 16 residues. V was pared by 5 bases and J by 4 bases, with 6 bases of the junction left unmatched. The CDR3: CASSVGTSGTADTQYF. CDR3 DNA sequence: TGTGCCAGCAGCGTTGGGACTAGCGGGACAGCAGATACGCAGTATTTT.

The chain is built from TRBV14 and TRBJ2-7, with D perhaps TRBD1 (5 bases). CDR3 length: 17 amino acids. The V end lost 0 bases, the J end lost 1 base, and 16 bases lay between the germline ends. Germline CDR1 is SGHDN and CDR2 is FVKESK. The CDR3 loop is CASSQDPQRQPSYEQYF. The CDR3 coding sequence is TGTGCCAGCAGCCAAGATCCTCAAAGACAGCCGTCCTACGAGCAGTACTTC.

The chain carries TRBV13 and TRBJ2-1; TRBD1 matches 10 bases. Germline CDR1 PRHDT, CDR2 FYEKMQ (reference sequence). The CDR3 is 17 amino acids. The J segment lost 13 bases and the V segment lost 5 bases, leaving 20 bases of the junction unmatched. Here the CDR3 reads CASSGFGTGDSQETQFF. The DNA for the CDR3 is TGTGCCAGCAGCGGTTTTGGGACAGGGGACTCCCAAGAGACCCAGTTCTTC.

The chain joins TRBV3-1 to TRBJ2-7; 10 nucleotides agree with TRBD1. This CDR3 comprises 15 residues. Trimming cost V 4 bases and J 7 bases; bases outside gene matches: 10. Germline V gives CDR1 LGHDT, CDR2 YNNKEL (reference sequence). CDR3 amino acids: CASSLRDRGYNEQYF. CDR3 sequence (DNA): TGTGCCAGCAGCCTCCGGGACAGGGGCTACAATGAGCAGTACTTC.

In this sample, this clonotype turned up a few times. CDR3 in amino acids: CSVVVGWSGRNNEQFF. The CDR3 coding sequence is TGCAGCGTTGTTGTCGGGTGGAGCGGGAGAAACAATGAGCAGTTCTTC. J is TRBJ2-1 and V is TRBV29-1, with 8 bases aligning to TRBD2. CDR1 is SQVTM and CDR2 is ANQGSEA in the germline V gene. V dropped 4 bases and J dropped 5; count of bases not matched to a gene: 13. This CDR3 region has 16 residues.